This T cell receptor beta chain is from a study of cytomegalovirus exposure and HLA in healthy donors. Study findings and constraints: The authors enumerated over 150 TCR beta chains as linked to cytomegalovirus. In vitro testing confirmed three CMV-associated chains as specific for CMV antigens. Based on reports, TCR beta sequences accurately predicted HLA-A and HLA-B alleles for most subjects.

Likely unrecorded immune exposures existed in these nominally healthy donors. This clone was seen a few times. Its antigen is still unknown. The length of the CDR3 is 13 residues. The V end was cut by 5 bases, the J end by 10 bases, with 15 bases between. Germline V gives CDR1 MNHEY, CDR2 SVGAGI. Amplification used 60 Vbeta primers and 13 Jbeta primers. The method was immunoSEQ multiplex PCR; TCRdb's version includes in-frame clones alone and lacks a portion of them. The repertoire has roughly 120,000 clones, 15% of them found once; the top ten carry 1.9%. This clonotype was obtained from a woman aged 18-29 years in good health and CMV-seronegative. The J gene is TRBJ1-5, the V gene TRBV6-5; D is uncertain. The sample was PBMCs. The CDR3 protein is CASSQTRGVPQHF. In nucleotides, the CDR3 is TGTGCCAGCAGTCAAACTCGCGGGGTTCCCCAGCATTTT.